This TCR beta chain appears in the sequencing data of a study of beta chain features in type 1 diabetes. Averaging roughly 110 mL, one heparinised blood draw was given by each donor. Study-wide results and limits: In every one of the four CD4+ subsets, TCRB CDR3s were moderately but significantly shorter in Type 1 diabetes patients.

As to this clone: Antigen: not known.

Reverse transcribing all isolated RNA meant expressed TCRB transcripts were sequenced. Sequencing was performed with immunoSEQ multiplex PCR; in TCRdb, only in-frame clones are kept and a portion is missing. The data contain around 160,000 clones, under 60% of them singletons. This CDR3 spans 14 amino acids. V was clipped by 2 bases and J by 3 bases, with 7 bases between them. Per the germline V gene, CDR1 is LNHDA and CDR2 is SQIVND (reference sequence). The chain is built from TRBV19 and TRBJ2-2; no reliable D call. The clonotype originates from a young man in good health. What was sequenced was Tregs from blood. The CDR3 DNA reads as TGTGCCAGTAGTATAAACAGCTACACCGGGGAGCTGTTTTTT. It translates to CASSINSYTGELFF.